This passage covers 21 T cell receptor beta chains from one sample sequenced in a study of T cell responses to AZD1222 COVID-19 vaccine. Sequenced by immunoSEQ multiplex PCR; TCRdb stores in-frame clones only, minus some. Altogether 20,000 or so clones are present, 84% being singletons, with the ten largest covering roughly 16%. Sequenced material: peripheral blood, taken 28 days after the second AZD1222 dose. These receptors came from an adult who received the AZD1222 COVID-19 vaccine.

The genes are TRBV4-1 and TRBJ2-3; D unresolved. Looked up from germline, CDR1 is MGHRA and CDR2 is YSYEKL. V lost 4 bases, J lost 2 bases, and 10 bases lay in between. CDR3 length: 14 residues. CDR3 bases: TGCGCCAGCAGCCGGGGTGGGTTCACAGATACGCAGTATTTT. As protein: CASSRGGFTDTQYF.

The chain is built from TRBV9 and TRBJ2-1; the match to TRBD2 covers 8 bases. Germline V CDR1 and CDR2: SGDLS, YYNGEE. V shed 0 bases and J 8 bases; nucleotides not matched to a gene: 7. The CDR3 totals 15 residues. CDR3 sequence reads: CASSVGSGSEDEQFF. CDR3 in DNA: TGTGCCAGCAGCGTAGGGAGCGGGAGCGAGGATGAGCAGTTCTTC.

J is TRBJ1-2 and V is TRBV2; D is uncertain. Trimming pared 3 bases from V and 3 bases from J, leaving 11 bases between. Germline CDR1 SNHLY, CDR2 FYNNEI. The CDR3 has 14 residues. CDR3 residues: CASSESSSHYGYTF. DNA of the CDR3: TGTGCCAGCAGTGAGTCTTCCTCCCACTATGGCTACACCTTC. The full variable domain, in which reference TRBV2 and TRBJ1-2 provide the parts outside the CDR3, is EPEVTQTPSHQVTQMGQEVILRCVPISNHLYFYWYRQILGQKVEFLVSFYNNEISEKSEIFDDQFSVERPDGSNFTLKIRSTKLEDSAMYFCASSESSSHYGYTFGSGTRLTVV.

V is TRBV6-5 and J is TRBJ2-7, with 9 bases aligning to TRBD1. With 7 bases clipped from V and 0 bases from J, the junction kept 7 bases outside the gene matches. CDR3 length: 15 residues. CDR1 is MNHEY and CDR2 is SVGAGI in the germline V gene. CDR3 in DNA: TGTGCCAGCAAAGGGGACAGGGTGGGCTCCTACGAGCAGTACTTC. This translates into CASKGDRVGSYEQYF.

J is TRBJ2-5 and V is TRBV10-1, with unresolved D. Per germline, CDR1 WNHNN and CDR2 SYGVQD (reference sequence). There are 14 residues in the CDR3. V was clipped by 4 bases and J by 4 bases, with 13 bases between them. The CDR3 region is CASSASVGGETQYF. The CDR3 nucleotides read TGCGCCAGCAGTGCTAGTGTCGGCGGAGAGACCCAGTACTTC.

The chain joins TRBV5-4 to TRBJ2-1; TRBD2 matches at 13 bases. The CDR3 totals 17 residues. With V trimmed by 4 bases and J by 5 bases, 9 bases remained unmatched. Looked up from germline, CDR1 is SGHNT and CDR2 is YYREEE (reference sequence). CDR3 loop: CASSAGTSGIGNNEQFF. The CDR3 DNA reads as TGTGCCAGCAGCGCCGGGACTAGCGGGATTGGGAACAATGAGCAGTTCTTC.

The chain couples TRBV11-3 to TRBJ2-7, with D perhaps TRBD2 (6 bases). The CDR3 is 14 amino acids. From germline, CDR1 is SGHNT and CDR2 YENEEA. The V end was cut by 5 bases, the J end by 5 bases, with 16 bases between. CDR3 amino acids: CASSPTVGGNEQYF. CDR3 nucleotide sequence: TGTGCCAGCAGCCCCACGGTCGGGGGTAACGAGCAGTACTTC.

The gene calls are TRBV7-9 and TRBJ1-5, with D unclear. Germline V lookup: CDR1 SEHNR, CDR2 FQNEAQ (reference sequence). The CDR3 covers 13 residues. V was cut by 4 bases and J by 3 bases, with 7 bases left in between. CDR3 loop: CASSSTFNQPQHF. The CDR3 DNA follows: TGTGCCAGCAGCTCTACTTTCAATCAGCCCCAGCATTTT. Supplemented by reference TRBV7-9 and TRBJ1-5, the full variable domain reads DTGVSQNPRHKITKRGQNVTFRCDPISEHNRLYWYRQTLGQGPEFLTYFQNEAQLEKSRLLSDRFSAERPKGSFSTLEIQRTEQGDSAMYLCASSSTFNQPQHFGDGTRLSIL.

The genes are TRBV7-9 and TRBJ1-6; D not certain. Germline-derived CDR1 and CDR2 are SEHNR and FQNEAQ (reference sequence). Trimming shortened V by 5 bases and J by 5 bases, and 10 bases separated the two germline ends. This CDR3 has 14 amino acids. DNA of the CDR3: TGTGCCAGCAGCCCTAACCTCGATAATTCACCCCTCCACTTT. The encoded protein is CASSPNLDNSPLHF.

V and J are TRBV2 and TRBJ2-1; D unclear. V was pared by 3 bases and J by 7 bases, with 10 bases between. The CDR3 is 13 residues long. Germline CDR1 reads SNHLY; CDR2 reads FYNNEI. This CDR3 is CASSENYVNEQFF. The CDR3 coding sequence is TGTGCCAGCAGTGAGAACTATGTAAATGAGCAGTTCTTC. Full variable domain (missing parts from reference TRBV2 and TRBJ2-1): EPEVTQTPSHQVTQMGQEVILRCVPISNHLYFYWYRQILGQKVEFLVSFYNNEISEKSEIFDDQFSVERPDGSNFTLKIRSTKLEDSAMYFCASSENYVNEQFFGPGTRLTVL.

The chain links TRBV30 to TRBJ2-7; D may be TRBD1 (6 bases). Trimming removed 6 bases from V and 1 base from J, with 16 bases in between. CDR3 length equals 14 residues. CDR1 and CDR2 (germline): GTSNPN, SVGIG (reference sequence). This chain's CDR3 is CACGSGALSYEQYF. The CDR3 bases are TGTGCCTGCGGATCAGGGGCTCTTTCCTACGAGCAGTACTTC.

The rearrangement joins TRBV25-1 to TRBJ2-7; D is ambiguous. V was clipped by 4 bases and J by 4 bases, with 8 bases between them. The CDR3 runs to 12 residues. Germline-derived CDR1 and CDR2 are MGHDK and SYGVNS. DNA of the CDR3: TGTGCCAGCAGTGGATGGGGTTACGAGCAGTACTTC. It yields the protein CASSGWGYEQYF.

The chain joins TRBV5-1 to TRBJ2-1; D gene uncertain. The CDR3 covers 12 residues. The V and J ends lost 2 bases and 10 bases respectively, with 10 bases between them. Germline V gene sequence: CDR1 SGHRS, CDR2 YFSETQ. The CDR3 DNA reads TGCGCCAGCAGCTTAACTACAGACGAGCAGTTCTTC. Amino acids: CASSLTTDEQFF.

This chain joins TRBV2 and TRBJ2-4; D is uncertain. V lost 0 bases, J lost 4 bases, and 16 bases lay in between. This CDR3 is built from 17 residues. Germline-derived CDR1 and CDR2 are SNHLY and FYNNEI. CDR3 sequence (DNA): TGTGCCAGCAGTGAAGCGGGTTCTTGGCGGAGAAAAAACATTCAGTACTTC. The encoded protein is CASSEAGSWRRKNIQYF.

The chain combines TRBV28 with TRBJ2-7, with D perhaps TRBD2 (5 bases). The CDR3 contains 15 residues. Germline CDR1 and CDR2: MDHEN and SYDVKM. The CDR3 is CVGFGRGTKSYEQYF. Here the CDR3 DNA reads TGTGTGGGGTTCGGACGGGGTACGAAAAGCTACGAGCAGTACTTC.

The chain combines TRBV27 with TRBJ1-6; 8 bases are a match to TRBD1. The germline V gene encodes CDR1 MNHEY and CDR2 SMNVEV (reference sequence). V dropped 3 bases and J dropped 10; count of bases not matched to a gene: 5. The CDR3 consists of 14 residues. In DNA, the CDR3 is TGTGCCAGCAGTTTCAGGGGGCAGGGATCACCCCTCCACTTT. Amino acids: CASSFRGQGSPLHF.

This CDR3 reads CASSKQLQPQHF. The CDR3 coding sequence is TGTGCCAGCAGTAAACAGTTACAGCCCCAGCATTTT. V usage is TRBV6-2 or TRBV6-3 and J usage is TRBJ1-5; D gene uncertain. CDR1 and CDR2 (germline): MNHEY, SVGEGT. Trimming took 5 bases from V and 7 from J, leaving 9 bases between them. The length of the CDR3 is 12 residues.

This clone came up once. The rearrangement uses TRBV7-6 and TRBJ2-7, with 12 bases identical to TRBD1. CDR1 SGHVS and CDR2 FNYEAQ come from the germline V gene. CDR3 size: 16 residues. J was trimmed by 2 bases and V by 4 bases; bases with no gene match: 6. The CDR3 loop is CASSSYRDRGPYEQYF. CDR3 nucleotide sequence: TGTGCCAGCAGCTCCTACCGGGACAGGGGGCCCTACGAGCAGTACTTC.

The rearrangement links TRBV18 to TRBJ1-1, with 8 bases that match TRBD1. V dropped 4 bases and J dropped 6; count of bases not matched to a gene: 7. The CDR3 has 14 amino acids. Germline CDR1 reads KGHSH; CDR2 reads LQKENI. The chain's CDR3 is CASSQIDRGAEAFF. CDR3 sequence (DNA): TGTGCCAGCTCACAAATCGACAGGGGCGCTGAAGCTTTCTTT.

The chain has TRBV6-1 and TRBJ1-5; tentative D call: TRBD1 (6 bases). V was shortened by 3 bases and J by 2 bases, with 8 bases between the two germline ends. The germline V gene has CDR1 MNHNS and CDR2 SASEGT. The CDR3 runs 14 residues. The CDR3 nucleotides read TGTGCCAGCAGTGACAGGGGCGGCAATCAGCCCCAGCATTTT. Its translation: CASSDRGGNQPQHF.

Here the CDR3 reads CASSYPAGSSYEQYF. Written as DNA, the CDR3 is TGTGCCAGCAGTTACCCAGCGGGTAGCTCCTACGAGCAGTACTTC. The chain combines TRBV6-6 with TRBJ2-7, with TRBD2 as a possible D gene (6 bases). Trimming took 2 bases from V and 0 from J, leaving 11 bases between them. Germline V gene sequence: CDR1 MNHNY, CDR2 SVGAGI (reference sequence). The CDR3 spans 15 residues.